The T cell receptor beta chain under discussion was sequenced for a study of blood T cell repertoires in COVID-19 (dated by TCRdb to the early 2020s). Looking at the study overall: The collaborator samples originated in the United States, Italy and Spain and spanned the acute and convalescent phases of COVID-19. The material from the prospective study consisted of cDNA or gDNA derived from T cells, B-cell-depleted T cells, or PBMCs. Subjects who had been exposed to COVID-19, were actively infected with it, or had recovered from it provided the deeply sampled blood TCRbeta repertoires that made up the dataset. The repertoires were released in a freely available public database intended as a resource for research on the immune response to SARS-CoV-2. The samples were drawn from the first 160 participants of the ongoing ImmuneRACE study and from some 1,300 subjects provided by 6 global collaborators. The sample metadata nearly always contained a de-identified subject ID, COVID-19 status, age in years and sex. Where available, HLA class I and class II types were taken from metadata supplied by the sample provider and were not determined by assay-based typing. Here is what the overall study found, with its caveats: How much clinical and demographic metadata was included differed by source and by participant, and the metadata was provided uncurated.

One collaborating source in Seattle enrolled patients while the patients were actively infected and followed the patients over time throughout the course of disease. Each collaborating institution followed its own protocols to collect whole blood in K2EDTA tubes. For TCRbeta analysis, collaborators shipped samples as frozen whole blood, isolated PBMCs, or DNA extracted from either of those sample types. Via the germline V gene, CDR1 is SGHRS and CDR2 YFSETQ. V is pared back by 3 bases and J by 4 bases, with 15 bases lying between the germline termini. From the cysteine through the phenylalanine, the CDR3 covers 15 amino acids. Here the CDR3 DNA is all that survives: 45 bases in frame from base 1. As regards this clone: There is no known antigen for this receptor. The record has no base qualities; no much larger clone is one base away.

The immunoSEQ Assay, a bias-controlled multiplex PCR, was used to amplify TCRbeta CDR3 regions from genomic DNA. In the original analysis: Nucleated cell counts per sample were estimated from amplification of reference gene primers within the assay. To quantify the absolute abundance of each unique TCRbeta CDR3 rearrangement, sequence reads were collapsed and filtered. Productive Simpson clonality was computed per sample as the square root of Simpson's diversity index over productive rearrangements. The source is immuneACCESS, and TCRdb retained only in-frame sequences with V and J called. Part of the clones is not carried over; for the studies checked, unresolved V genes explain less than half of this, and the remainder is unexplained. V, J and clone size derive from that table, while D and trimming were established from the DNA sequence. This sample gives hundreds of thousands of clones in total; around nine tenths of them show up just once. About 0.8% of the sample belongs to the ten largest clones.

Sequencing was done on a sample of peripheral blood. This clonotype originated in a man aged 55-75 years with COVID-19, enrolled during active disease. This chain joins TRBV5-1 to TRBJ2-3; TRBD2 could be the D gene, as 7 bases match. CDR3 protein: CASSSGRGRADTQYF. The bases are TGCGCCAGCAGCTCTGGGAGGGGGAGAGCAGATACGCAGTATTTT. Full variable domain (CDR3 extended with the reference TRBV5-1 and TRBJ2-3 proteins): KAGVTQTPRYLIKTRGQQVTLSCSPISGHRSVSWYQQTPGQGLQFLFEYFSETQRNKGNFPGRFSGRQFSNSRSEMNVSTLELGDSALYLCASSSGRGRADTQYFGPGTRLTVL.